These 15 T cell receptor beta chains originate from one sample sequenced in a study of beta chain features in type 1 diabetes. cDNA synthesis used the whole RNA isolate, giving expressed TCRB sequences. Sequenced by immunoSEQ multiplex PCR; TCRdb stores in-frame clones only, minus some. In the table there are 350,000 to 450,000 clones, approximately 15% of which are singletons. Sequencing was performed on naive CD4+ T cells from blood. The receptors were gathered from a man aged 30 to 39 in good health.

The chain links TRBV29-1 to TRBJ1-2; tentative D call: TRBD1 (5 bases). Per germline, CDR1 SQVTM and CDR2 ANQGSEA. V lost 6 bases and J 3 bases, leaving 14 bases between the germline ends. This CDR3 has 13 residues. CDR3 DNA: TGCAGCGTCCTGAGGGGTACGGACTATGGCTACACCTTC. It is translated as CSVLRGTDYGYTF.

The chain combines TRBV13 with TRBJ2-5; 14 nucleotides line up with TRBD2. CDR3 length equals 18 residues. Germline V gene data show CDR1 as PRHDT and CDR2 as FYEKMQ (reference sequence). V shed 4 bases and J 2 bases; nucleotides not matched to a gene: 9. CDR3 residues: CASSSGLAGDLNQETQYF. In DNA form, the CDR3 reads TGTGCCAGCAGCTCGGGACTAGCGGGGGATTTGAATCAAGAGACCCAGTACTTC.

The CDR3 reads CSVGSNRNPYGYTF. The CDR3 DNA follows: TGCAGCGTTGGATCAAATCGCAACCCCTATGGCTACACCTTC. The V call is TRBV29-1, the J call TRBJ1-2; no definite D call. The V gene's germline CDR1 is SQVTM and CDR2 ANQGSEA. The CDR3 is made up of 14 amino acids. Trimming cost V 4 bases and J 4 bases, with 16 bases left between them. Variable domain in full (rest from reference TRBV29-1 and TRBJ1-2): SAVISQKPSRDICQRGTSLTIQCQVDSQVTMMFWYRQQPGQSLTLIATANQGSEATYESGFVIDKFPISRPNLTFSTLTVSNMSPEDSSIYLCSVGSNRNPYGYTFGSGTRLTVV.

This clone was observed a handful of times. The chain links TRBV7-2 to TRBJ2-5; D uncertain. CDR1 is SGHTA, CDR2 FQGNSA, per germline. The CDR3 covers 13 residues. Trimming shortened V by 5 bases and J by 3 bases, and 10 bases separated the two germline ends. Here the CDR3 reads CASSRGSKETQYF. As DNA, the CDR3 is TGTGCCAGCAGCCGAGGTTCCAAAGAGACCCAGTACTTC.

In its sample, this clone was seen a few times. The chain is built from TRBV5-1 and TRBJ2-1; D may be TRBD2 (6 bases). This CDR3 is 15 amino acids long. V lost 4 bases and J 4 bases, leaving 15 bases between the germline ends. In germline, CDR1 is SGHRS, CDR2 YFSETQ. CDR3 protein: CASSAGGTTYNEQFF. For the CDR3, the DNA is TGCGCCAGCAGCGCAGGCGGGACGACGTACAATGAGCAGTTCTTC.

This chain joins TRBV7-3 and TRBJ2-1; 11 bases agree with TRBD2. CDR3 length: 15 amino acids. Unmatched junction bases numbered 6, after V lost 5 bases and J lost 6 bases. From germline, CDR1 is SGHTA and CDR2 FQGTGA. DNA of the CDR3: TGTGCCAGCAGCCCCAGACTAGCGGGATCCAATGAGCAGTTCTTC. Its protein product is CASSPRLAGSNEQFF.

This clone was seen a few times. CDR3 sequence reads: CASSSVPSGSWPYEQYV. In nucleotides, the CDR3 is TGTGCCAGCAGTTCTGTGCCGTCCGGCTCTTGGCCCTACGAGCAGTACGTC. This chain connects TRBV28 to TRBJ2-7; D gene uncertain. The CDR3 runs 17 residues. The V and J ends lost 4 bases and 2 bases respectively, with 21 bases between them. Germline V CDR1 and CDR2: MDHEN, SYDVKM.

The chain has TRBV7-2 and TRBJ1-1; D remains unclear. Trimming shortened V by 2 bases and J by 7 bases, and 14 bases separated the two germline ends. Germline V gene data show CDR1 as SGHTA and CDR2 as FQGNSA. The CDR3 runs 14 residues. The CDR3 region is CASSLFQERVEAFF. The CDR3 coding sequence is TGTGCCAGCAGCTTATTTCAGGAAAGAGTTGAAGCTTTCTTT.

The J gene is TRBJ2-7, the V gene TRBV5-6; 14 bases align to TRBD2. The ends lost 4 bases at V and 10 bases at J; junction bases unmatched: 7. The CDR3 is 14 residues long. The germline V gene encodes CDR1 SGHDT and CDR2 YYEEEE. CDR3 protein: CASSLGLAGGQQYV. CDR3 coding DNA: TGTGCCAGCAGCCTTGGACTAGCGGGAGGACAACAGTACGTC.

The chain uses TRBV7-2 and TRBJ2-3; TRBD2 matches at 8 bases. The CDR3 covers 14 residues. V was pared by 8 bases and J by 1 base, with 5 bases of the junction left unmatched. Looked up from germline, CDR1 is SGHTA and CDR2 is FQGNSA. The CDR3 is CASRRGGRTDTQYF. Written as DNA, the CDR3 is TGTGCCAGCCGCCGGGGGGGCCGCACAGATACGCAGTATTTT.

The table lists this clone with a few counts. The chain links TRBV21-1 to TRBJ1-6; TRBD1 is the table's D call and was not checked against the DNA. TRBV21-1 is classified as a pseudogene. This CDR3 has 15 amino acids. The CDR3 coding sequence is TGTGCCAGCAAGCCGGACAGCGTCCCCCATTCACCCCTCCACTTT. Protein: CASKPDSVPHSPLHF.

The CDR3 DNA reads as TGTGCCAGCAGCGCCCGAGGGACGTTCTCCTATAATTCACCCCTCCACTTT. Residues: CASSARGTFSYNSPLHF. The genes are TRBV9 and TRBJ1-6; the D gene is possibly TRBD1 (5 bases). The CDR3 sequence is 17 residues long. V lost 3 bases to trimming and J lost 0 bases, with 13 bases between them. Germline CDR1 is SGDLS and CDR2 is YYNGEE.

The chain has TRBV4-3 and TRBJ2-4, with 7 positions matching TRBD2. V shed 0 bases, J shed 4 bases, and the junction held 6 bases outside the gene matches. The CDR3 sequence is 16 residues long. Germline V gene data show CDR1 as LGHNA and CDR2 as YSLEER. CDR3 sequence (DNA): TGCGCCAGCAGCCAAGATTCCGTGGGGGGGAAAAACATTCAGTACTTC. Translation: CASSQDSVGGKNIQYF.

Here the CDR3 DNA reads TGTGCCAGCAGCTTCTCAGGGGGCGCGTCGGGAGAGACCCAGTACTTC. Protein: CASSFSGGASGETQYF. The chain couples TRBV7-9 to TRBJ2-5; TRBD1 agrees at 8 bases. This CDR3 has 16 amino acids. Losses at the gene ends were 3 bases for V and 4 bases for J; bases not matched to a gene: 10. The germline V gene has CDR1 SEHNR and CDR2 FQNEAQ (reference sequence).

This clone was picked up a small number of times. The chain is built from TRBV6-5 and TRBJ2-1, with a possible D match to TRBD2 (5 bases). The CDR3 is 12 amino acids. Germline V gene lookup returns CDR1 MNHEY and CDR2 SVGAGI. V lost 0 bases and J 9 bases, leaving 6 bases between the germline ends. CDR3 in amino acids: CASSYSRVEQFF. DNA for the CDR3: TGTGCCAGCAGTTACTCGAGGGTTGAGCAGTTCTTC.